This TCR beta chain appears in the sequencing data of a study of cytomegalovirus exposure and HLA in healthy donors (dated by TCRdb to about 2017). A note on the overall study: An earlier analysis of approximately 640 of the donors reported 250 to 300 Gb of sequence data and approximately 110 million unique TCR beta sequences from some 180 million T cells. The number of typed donors differed by locus: roughly 629-630 for A, B, C, DRB1 and DQB1; 522 for DQA1; 606 for DPA1; and roughly 450 for DPB1. Along with the approximately 650-subject first cohort, a separate validation cohort of over 90 different subjects was used. A later analysis re-analyzed previously published TCR beta repertoires from roughly 690 donors and added high-resolution HLA genotyping to study TCR occurrence patterns. Four to six DR-DQ haplotypes were handled as single units for association and clustering, since linkage in the cohort was strong. All discovery cohort repertoires had been generated using a single sequencing platform. Across 300 to 500 genotyped donors of the cohort, an average of about 240,000 unique TCR beta nucleotide sequences per donor were sequenced, and about a sixth of those sequences were non-productive. A later genetic analysis took genome-wide SNP genotypes for about 60% of the roughly 670 donors and used that subset as a discovery cohort. Donor age, sex, ethnicity and CMV serostatus were compiled together with the repertoire data. HLA typing included class I and class II loci at four-digit resolution. The study used immunosequencing to profile the T cell repertoires of some 600 subjects and linked those repertoires to cytomegalovirus serostatus. To predict cytomegalovirus infection status, the study combined high-throughput TCR immunosequencing, statistical association of individual TCRs with disease status, and machine learning. Rather than drawing on any new phenotypic data, the later analysis identified candidate immune exposures from TCR beta sequences and the way those sequences occurred across donors. The aim of the study was to test whether cataloging public T cell receptors could identify signatures of past pathogen exposure. An earlier analysis of a few hundred of the donors applied high-throughput TCR beta sequencing to assess whether each TCR beta V gene segment acted as functional or pseudogenic. Of the roughly 400 genotyped donors, around 81% fell in the genetic ancestry cluster associated with self-reported Caucasian donors. An early release covering 550 to 700 HLA-typed donors comprised roughly 300 gigabases of sequencing data and approximately 80 million unique TCR sequences. Study-level results and caveats: Strong co-occurrence of HLA alleles, especially DR and DQ, made assigning TCR associations to individual alleles difficult. It was suggested by the authors that the approach could potentially be generalized to other disease states and immunological phenotypes. This cohort had only TCR beta chains sequenced, and the lack of alpha or paired-chain data limited which features could be detected. An earlier analysis of approximately 600 of the donors showed that most TCR beta V segments appeared in productive rearrangements either about 87% or about 30% of the time, which broadly matched IMGT annotations. A further reported finding was that TCR beta sequences accurately predicted the HLA-A and HLA-B alleles for most subjects in the first cohort. Correlated functional status among segregating V segments might be attributable to linkage disequilibrium, but an unknown experimental factor could not be ruled out. CMV serostatus was the only immune exposure information available for the cohort. A later genetic analysis reported fewer N-insertions in productive TCRs among donors in an Asian-associated ancestry cluster than the roughly 690-donor mean. The study gave a list of 150 to 200 TCR beta chains associated with cytomegalovirus. A group of highly shared sequence variants was considered likely to be a technical artifact of the sequencing pipeline. The earlier analysis of 587 of the donors excluded seventeen rarely observed V segments, including chromosome 9 orphons, because counts were too low. Some IMGT-functional V segments, including TRBV6-2 and TRBV6-3, could not be told apart with the 87-base-pair reads, so those segments were excluded. Cytomegalovirus status was reported to be diagnosed by the classifier with high specificity and sensitivity in both the original and validation cohorts. A later analysis reported that several top co-occurrence clusters appeared linked to parvovirus B19, influenza, CMV and Epstein-Barr virus. A few of the identified cytomegalovirus-associated TCR beta chains were confirmed in vitro to be specific for cytomegalovirus antigens. A later analysis found that most CMV-associated TCR beta chains appeared HLA-restricted, with HLA associations seemingly driven largely by CMV exposure. Specific HLA alleles were associated with 16,951 TCR beta sequences at a false discovery rate of 0.05 in a later analysis. Compared with equally common non-associated chains, HLA-associated TCR beta chains in a later analysis were more clonally expanded and had lower generation probabilities. A later analysis found that TCR association rates varied across HLA loci, with DRB1 alleles showing the most associated TCRs and HLA-C alleles the fewest. Presence/absence analyses assumed roughly uniform sequencing depth across donors, an assumption that may not hold. Because some donors lacked HLA typing at each locus, the association tests relied only on the typed subset. A later genetic analysis associated a missense DCLRE1C variant with V-gene and J-gene trimming of TCR beta chains, and an independent cohort replicated the association. Most TCR sequences were seen in very few donors, while some public TCRs were found in many individuals.

Concerning this clone: The specificity of this receptor is unknown. No base qualities exist here, and no much larger clone lies one base off it.

The cohort comprised fewer than 700 healthy bone marrow donors. At the time of sampling, every cohort member was nominally healthy, though immune exposures that went unrecorded were likely present. The donor tested CMV seronegative and was one of the 352 seronegative cohort members. Each donor provided a peripheral blood sample, and peripheral blood mononuclear cells were used for TCR beta sequencing. Genomic DNA extraction from the blood cell samples was performed with the Qiagen DNeasy Blood Extraction Kit. Libraries were made using the immunoSEQ multiplex PCR assay. A mixture of 60 forward primers for TCR Vbeta segments and 13 reverse primers for TCR Jbeta segments was used in the multiplex PCR. A multiplex PCR assay on genomic DNA amplified the CDR3 region of rearranged TCR beta genes. Amplified TCR beta libraries were sequenced as 87-base-pair reads on the Illumina HiSeq System. The original pipeline was this. Across the 670 or so repertoires, a later analysis counted roughly 84 million unique TCR beta chains, some 11 million of which were shared by at least two donors. Raw reads were error-corrected and collapsed into unique sequences by a nearest-neighbor algorithm in which closely related sequences were merged to remove PCR and sequencing errors. CDR3 sequences were aligned to IMGT reference sequences to assign V, D and J gene segments. For a sequence to be retained, a match of at least six nucleotides was required to both a V gene segment and a J gene segment. A rearrangement was called productive if the CDR3 had no stop codons and remained in frame with V and J, and every other rearrangement was called non-productive. CDR3 was defined according to IMGT convention as the region running from the second conserved V-encoded cysteine to the conserved J-encoded phenylalanine. The earlier analysis of about 620 of the donors excluded sequences that lacked an unambiguous match to a single V gene segment. An earlier analysis of 450 to 650 of the donors called V segments functional above 56.7% productive rearrangements and segregating when the between-donor standard deviation exceeded 5%. A statistical classification framework was built to diagnose cytomegalovirus status from the catalog of TCR beta chain sequences. In a later analysis, V and J genes were assigned by comparing TCR nucleotide sequences against IMGT/GENE-DB human TR gene sequences. In a later analysis, CDR3 sequences and most-parsimonious VDJ recombination scenarios were assigned using the TCRdist pipeline. A later analysis defined each TCR beta chain by its CDR3 amino acid sequence plus V-gene family, and excluded reads lacking a unique V-gene family. In a later analysis, a few hundred highly shared, low-generation-probability nucleotide sequences were removed to address suspected cross-contamination and a sequencing artifact. A later analysis calculated a clonal expansion index for each public chain from normalized within-repertoire ranks of inferred template counts. A later analysis computed generation probabilities with a VDJ recombination model fitted to out-of-frame rearrangements, and checked the results against IGoR. Hypergeometric tests were used in a later analysis to score TCR-TCR, TCR-HLA and TCR-CMV co-occurrence, with a repertoire-size bias correction applied to the TCR pairs. A later analysis estimated false discovery rates by permuting HLA or CMV assignments 20 times. In a later analysis, co-occurring TCRs were grouped using DBSCAN, with TCRdist sequence similarity added in when clustering inside HLA-allele-positive subsets. Repertoires with fewer than 30,000 or more than 120,000 public chains, plus five repertoires with anomalous nucleotide sharing, were excluded from co-occurrence clustering. Not all clones reach the TCRdb copy of this immuneACCESS table, which keeps in-frame sequences only. Checked studies attribute under half of the gap to unresolved V genes and leave the rest unexplained. D and trimming come from the DNA, and the V and J calls and clone size come from that table. The sample profile shows approximately 150,000 clones; about four fifths of them were found once. The top ten clones comprise less than 3% of the sample.

The junction shows trimming of 1 base on V and 4 bases on J, and the gene matches do not reach 19 bases of it. The germline V gene specifies SGDLS as CDR1 and YYNGEE as CDR2. Including the terminal cysteine and phenylalanine, the CDR3 comprises 19 residues. Only the CDR3 region is kept as DNA, spanning 57 bases read in frame from base 1. Sequencing used PBMCs. The chain is made from TRBV9 and TRBJ2-5; 7 central bases correspond to TRBD2. The sequence was obtained from a male donor in good health and CMV-seronegative. The DNA sequence is given as TGTGCCAGCAGCGTAAACCCCAGGGACTCGATGGGGGGGGTAGAGACCCAGTACTTC. Translated, it gives CASSVNPRDSMGGVETQYF.